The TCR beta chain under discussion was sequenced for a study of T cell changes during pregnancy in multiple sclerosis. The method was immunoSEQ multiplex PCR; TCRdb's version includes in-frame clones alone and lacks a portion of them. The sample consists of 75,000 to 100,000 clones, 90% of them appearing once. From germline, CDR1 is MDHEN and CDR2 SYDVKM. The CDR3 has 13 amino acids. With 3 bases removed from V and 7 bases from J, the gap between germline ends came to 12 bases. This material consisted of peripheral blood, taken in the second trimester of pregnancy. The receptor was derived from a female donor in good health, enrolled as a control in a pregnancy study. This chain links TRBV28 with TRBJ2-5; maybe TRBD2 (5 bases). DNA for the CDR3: TGTGCCAGCAGTTTTGTGGGTGCGGGGACCCAGTACTTC. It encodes CASSFVGAGTQYF.